Listed below are T cell receptor beta chains from one sample, sequenced in a study of cytomegalovirus exposure and HLA in healthy donors. The protocol was immunoSEQ multiplex PCR, while the TCRdb copy is restricted to in-frame clones and leaves out a portion. The sample carries more than 85,000 clones, 60% to 80% recorded once. Sequencing was carried out using PBMCs. Receptors were obtained from a woman aged 45-60 years in good health and CMV-seropositive. CDR3s include the opening cysteine and the closing phenylalanine or tryptophan. D genes are given only for firm matches. Rows give clone size only sometimes, using once, few, many, or a class for an expanded clone.

D: -
size: few
J: TRBJ2-5
V: TRBV19
DNA: TGTGCCAGTAGTATAGACAGGGAGACCCAGTACTTC
CDR3: CASSIDRETQYF

D: -
size: -
J: TRBJ2-2
V: TRBV18
DNA: TGTGCCAGCTCACCACGGGAGACCGGGGAGCTGTTTTTT
CDR3: CASSPRETGELFF

D: -
size: -
J: TRBJ2-1
V: TRBV6-5
DNA: TGTGCCAGCACTCCGGGGCTAGCGCAAGATGAGCAGTTCTTC
CDR3: CASTPGLAQDEQFF

D: TRBD1
size: few
J: TRBJ1-1
V: TRBV28
DNA: TGTGCCAGCAGCGCGTTCGGACAGGGAAGAAGAACTGAAGCTTTCTTT
CDR3: CASSAFGQGRRTEAFF

D: TRBD2
size: -
J: TRBJ2-7
V: TRBV7-6
DNA: TGTGCCAGCAGCCCAAATTTCGGGGACTACTACGAGCAGTACTTC
CDR3: CASSPNFGDYYEQYF

D: -
size: -
J: TRBJ2-5
V: TRBV11-2
DNA: TGTGCCAGCAGCTTAGATCCCGGGAGCGAGACCCAGTACTTC
CDR3: CASSLDPGSETQYF

D: TRBD1
size: -
J: TRBJ2-7
V: TRBV11-1
DNA: TGTGCCAGCAGCTACAACCGGGACAGGTACGAGCAGTACTTC
CDR3: CASSYNRDRYEQYF

D: -
size: -
J: TRBJ2-5
V: TRBV29-1
DNA: TGCAGCGCCCGAAGGGGAGAGACCCAGTACTTC
CDR3: CSARRGETQYF

D: -
size: -
J: TRBJ1-6
V: TRBV6-5
DNA: TGTGCCAGCAGTTACGGGGCGGGGACGGCGGATTCACCCCTCCACTTT
CDR3: CASSYGAGTADSPLHF

D: -
size: -
J: TRBJ1-1
V: TRBV14
DNA: TGTGCCAGCAGCCAGCCGCGGGCTGAAGCTTTCTTT
CDR3: CASSQPRAEAFF

D: TRBD1
size: few
J: TRBJ2-5
V: TRBV10-3
DNA: TGTGCCATCAGGGGACAGGGAAGAGAGACCCAGTACTTC
CDR3: CAIRGQGRETQYF

D: -
size: -
J: TRBJ1-4
V: TRBV19
DNA: TGTGCCAGTAGGATCGGAGGCGAAAAACTGTTTTTT
CDR3: CASRIGGEKLFF

D: TRBD2
size: once
J: TRBJ2-6
V: TRBV9
DNA: TGTGCCAGCAGCGCCGGACTAGCGCCCGAGGCCAACGTCCTGACTTTC
CDR3: CASSAGLAPEANVLTF